The clone carrying this T cell receptor (beta chain) was seen a few times. Its antigen is not identified. This entry comes from a study of CD8 T cells in ankylosing spondylitis. Whole-study results and caveats: The study identified a TCR beta motif of roughly eight highly homologous variants that appeared characteristic of ankylosing spondylitis blood.

CDR1 is MDHEN, CDR2 SYDVKM, per germline. Between the trimmed V and J ends, which lost 2 bases and 5 bases, there was a span of 24 bases. The CDR3 runs to 19 residues. Scientists made TCR beta libraries using quantitative 5'-RACE with molecular barcodes. TCRdb processed the 5' RACE reads anew with MiXCR; each CDR3 protein has one entry. This sample carries 750,000 to 850,000 distinct CDR3 sequences, 12% of them seen once, and the ten largest clones take just over 0.5%. The source is a male donor with ankylosing spondylitis. The J gene is TRBJ2-2, the V gene TRBV28; TRBD2 is a possible D gene (6 bases). The specimen was blood, either unsorted or a sorted T cell fraction (not recorded which). Here the CDR3 reads CASSLIPGSRNLRTGELFF. DNA of the CDR3: TGTGCCAGCAGTTTAATCCCCGGGAGCCGGAATTTGAGGACCGGGGAGCTGTTTTTT.